This TCR beta chain comes out of a study of cytomegalovirus exposure and HLA in healthy donors. PCR involved 60 Vbeta and 13 Jbeta primers. Data came from immunoSEQ multiplex PCR; TCRdb stores just in-frame clones and leaves some out. Of 100,000 or so clones listed, 76% are singletons. This clone is a singleton in its sample. Antigen specificity is unknown. Notes on the study in general: Sequences of the TCR beta chain were said to predict the HLA-A and HLA-B alleles of most subjects accurately. Later analysis showed most CMV-associated TCR beta chains appearing HLA-restricted. Later, an analysis found that common viral pathogens appeared to be linked with several of the most significant clusters.

Deletions cut 1 base from V and 4 bases from J, with 9 bases between. The CDR3 loop spans 14 amino acids. Germline CDR1 is SGHRS and CDR2 is YFSETQ. The sequenced sample consisted of PBMCs. This TCR came from a man aged 35 to 55 in good health and CMV-seropositive. This sequence joins TRBV5-1 and TRBJ2-1; D is ambiguous. The DNA for the CDR3 is TGCGCCAGCAGCTTGCAGGATCCATACAATGAGCAGTTCTTC. It translates to CASSLQDPYNEQFF.